Given below is one T cell receptor (beta chain) in context. Its antigen is not known. cDNA carried unique molecular identifiers, and a universal primer site was added by template switching. TCRdb re-derived calls from the 5' RACE reads in MiXCR, one entry per CDR3 protein. This sample carries over 250,000 distinct CDR3 sequences, roughly 9.8% of them seen once, and the ten largest clones take 7% to 8.5%. The CDR3 runs to 11 residues. The germline V gene has CDR1 SEHNR and CDR2 FQNEAQ (reference sequence). The V gene lost 1 base and the J gene lost 8 bases, with 3 bases spanning the gap. This record belongs to a study of identical twins. Study results and caveats: Partial confounding of zero-insertion analyses by invariant MAIT and iNKT cells was possible. Twin pairs' shared out-of-frame alpha sequences were enriched in low generation probability. In drawing conclusions, the study used cross-sectional statistical analysis and did not follow the same donors.

These data also featured in a second study, about yellow fever vaccine responses in identical twins.

This TCR derives from a woman under 30 in good health. This sequence joins TRBV7-9 and TRBJ2-4, with no clear D. Sequencing was performed on CD8+ T cells sorted from blood. The CDR3 nucleotides are TGTGCCAGCAGCTTAGAAGACATTCAGTACTTC. The encoded protein is CASSLEDIQYF.